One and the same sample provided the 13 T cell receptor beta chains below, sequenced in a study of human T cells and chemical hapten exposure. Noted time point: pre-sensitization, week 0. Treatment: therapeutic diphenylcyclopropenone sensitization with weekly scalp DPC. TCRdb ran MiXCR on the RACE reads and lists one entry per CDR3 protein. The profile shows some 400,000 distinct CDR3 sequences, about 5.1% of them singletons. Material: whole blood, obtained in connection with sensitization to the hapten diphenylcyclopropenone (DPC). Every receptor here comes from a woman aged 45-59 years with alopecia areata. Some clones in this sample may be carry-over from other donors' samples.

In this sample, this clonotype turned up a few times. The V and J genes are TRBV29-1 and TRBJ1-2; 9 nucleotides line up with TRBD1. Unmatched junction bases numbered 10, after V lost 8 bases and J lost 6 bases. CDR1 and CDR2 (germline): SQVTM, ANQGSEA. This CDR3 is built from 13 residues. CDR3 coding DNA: TGCAGCCTGGGGGACAGGGATCGAGATGGCTACACCTTC. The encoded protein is CSLGDRDRDGYTF.

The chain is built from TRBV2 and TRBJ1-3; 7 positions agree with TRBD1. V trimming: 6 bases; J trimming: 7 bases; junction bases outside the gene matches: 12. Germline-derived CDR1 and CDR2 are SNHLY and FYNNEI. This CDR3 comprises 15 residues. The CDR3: CASSLDRDSLNTIYF. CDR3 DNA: TGTGCCAGCAGCCTCGACAGGGATAGCCTCAACACCATATATTTT.

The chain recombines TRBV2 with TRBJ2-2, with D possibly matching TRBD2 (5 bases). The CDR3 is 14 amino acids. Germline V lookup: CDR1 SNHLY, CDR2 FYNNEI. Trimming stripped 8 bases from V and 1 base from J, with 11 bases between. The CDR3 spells CASAGLRNTGELFF. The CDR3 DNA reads TGTGCCAGCGCGGGTCTTCGGAACACCGGGGAGCTGTTTTTT. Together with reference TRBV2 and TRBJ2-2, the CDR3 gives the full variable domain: EPEVTQTPSHQVTQMGQEVILRCVPISNHLYFYWYRQILGQKVEFLVSFYNNEISEKSEIFDDQFSVERPDGSNFTLKIRSTKLEDSAMYFCASAGLRNTGELFFGEGSRLTVL.

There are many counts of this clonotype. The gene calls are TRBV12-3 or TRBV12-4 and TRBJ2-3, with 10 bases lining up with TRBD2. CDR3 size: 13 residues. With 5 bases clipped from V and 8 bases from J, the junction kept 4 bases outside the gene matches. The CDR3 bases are TGTGCCAGCAGTGCCGGGACTAGCGCTACGCAGTATTTT. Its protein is CASSAGTSATQYF.

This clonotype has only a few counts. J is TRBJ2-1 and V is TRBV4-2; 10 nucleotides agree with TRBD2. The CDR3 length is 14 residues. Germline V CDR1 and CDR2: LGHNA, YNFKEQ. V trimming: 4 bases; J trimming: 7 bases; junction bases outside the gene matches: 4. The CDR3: CASSPLLAGNEQFF. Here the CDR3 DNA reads TGTGCCAGCAGCCCCTTACTAGCGGGGAATGAGCAGTTCTTC.

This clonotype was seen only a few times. CDR3 bases: TGTGCCAGCAGTCACCCAGGGGAAAAACTGTTTTTT. This sequence encodes CASSHPGEKLFF. The rearrangement links TRBV12-3 or TRBV12-4 to TRBJ1-4; perhaps TRBD1 as D (5 bases). Between the trimmed V and J ends, which lost 5 bases and 8 bases, there was a span of 9 bases. The CDR3 runs to 12 residues.

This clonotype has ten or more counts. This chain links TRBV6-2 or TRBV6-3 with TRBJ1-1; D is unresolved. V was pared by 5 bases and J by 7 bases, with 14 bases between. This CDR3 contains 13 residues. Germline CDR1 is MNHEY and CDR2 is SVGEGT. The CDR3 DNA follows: TGTGCCAGCAGTAACAGTATTGCTATTGAAGCTTTCTTT. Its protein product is CASSNSIAIEAFF.

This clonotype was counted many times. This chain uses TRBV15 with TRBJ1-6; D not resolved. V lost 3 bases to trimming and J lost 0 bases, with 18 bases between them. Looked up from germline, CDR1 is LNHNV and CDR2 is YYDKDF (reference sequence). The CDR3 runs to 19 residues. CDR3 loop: CATSSRAGVRSSYNSPLHF. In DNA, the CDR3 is TGTGCCACCAGCAGCCGGGCTGGTGTCAGGAGCTCCTATAATTCACCCCTCCACTTT.

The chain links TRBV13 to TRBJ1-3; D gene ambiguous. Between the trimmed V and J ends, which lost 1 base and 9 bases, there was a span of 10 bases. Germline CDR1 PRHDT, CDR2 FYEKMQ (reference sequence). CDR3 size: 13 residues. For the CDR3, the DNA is TGTGCCAGCAGCTTAGCTGCAGATCCCACCATATATTTT. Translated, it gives CASSLAADPTIYF.

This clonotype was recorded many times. The CDR3 region is CASIRSGSEGYTF. In DNA form, the CDR3 reads TGTGCCAGCATCCGATCAGGGAGCGAGGGCTACACCTTC. The V and J genes are TRBV6-5 and TRBJ1-2; weak D call: TRBD1 (5 bases). Trimming removed 7 bases at V and 8 bases at J, with 17 bases between. The CDR3 extends over 13 amino acids. Germline V gene data show CDR1 as MNHEY and CDR2 as SVGAGI.

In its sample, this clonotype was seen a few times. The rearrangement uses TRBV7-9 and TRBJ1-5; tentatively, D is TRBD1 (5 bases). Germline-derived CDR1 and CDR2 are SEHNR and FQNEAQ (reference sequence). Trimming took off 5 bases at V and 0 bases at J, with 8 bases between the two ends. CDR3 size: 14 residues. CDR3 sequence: CASSGDYSNQPQHF. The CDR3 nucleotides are TGTGCCAGCAGCGGGGACTATAGCAATCAGCCCCAGCATTTT.

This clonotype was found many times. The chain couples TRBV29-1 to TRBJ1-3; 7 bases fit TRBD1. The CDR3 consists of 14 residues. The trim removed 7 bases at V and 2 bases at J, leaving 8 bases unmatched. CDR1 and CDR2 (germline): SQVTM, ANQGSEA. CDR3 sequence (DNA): TGCAGCGCCGCCATAGACAGGGCTGGAAACACCATATATTTT. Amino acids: CSAAIDRAGNTIYF.

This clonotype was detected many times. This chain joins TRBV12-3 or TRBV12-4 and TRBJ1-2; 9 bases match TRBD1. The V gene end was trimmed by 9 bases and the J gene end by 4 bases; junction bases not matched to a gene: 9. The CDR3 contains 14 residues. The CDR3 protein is CASQLSTGGYGYTF. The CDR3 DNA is TGTGCCAGTCAACTCTCGACAGGGGGCTATGGCTACACCTTC.